A selection of T cell receptor beta chains follows, all from one sample in a study of T-cell reconstitution after alpha-beta-depleted transplantation in children. TCRdb re-called the PCR reads with MiXCR, one entry per CDR3 protein. The profile covers around 700,000 distinct CDR3 sequences, with around 14% appearing a single time and about 0.77% taken by the ten largest. The sequencing used PBMCs, collected before TCRalphabeta/CD19-depleted stem cell transplant. Receptor source: a girl aged 2 to 9 with congenital amegakaryocytic thrombocytopenia, due to receive a stem cell transplant. The CDR3 runs from the conserved cysteine through the conserved F or W. The D gene is left open where the match is weak. Expanded clones are given a class, and other clones once, few, many or no size at all.

>TRBJ2-5|NA|TRBV10-1|TRBD2|15
CASSETSGPQETQYF
TGCGCCAGCAGTGAAACTAGCGGACCCCAAGAGACCCAGTACTTC
>TRBJ1-1|many|TRBV5-1|NA|13
CASSLEVNTEAFF
TGTGCCAGCAGCTTAGAGGTTAACACTGAAGCTTTCTTT
>TRBJ2-7|NA|TRBV29-1|TRBD1|15
CSVEDWGQGANEQYF
TGCAGCGTTGAAGATTGGGGACAGGGGGCAAACGAGCAGTACTTC
>TRBJ2-1|many|TRBV4-1|NA|11
CASSQNNEQFF
TGCGCCAGCAGCCAGAACAATGAGCAGTTCTTC
>TRBJ2-1|NA|TRBV28|TRBD2|16
CASSLRLAGTYNEQFF
TGTGCCAGCAGTTTAAGACTAGCGGGGACCTACAATGAGCAGTTCTTC
>TRBJ2-3|NA|TRBV10-3|NA|13
CAISEAVSVTQYF
TGTGCCATCAGTGAGGCCGTCTCCGTAACGCAGTATTTT
>TRBJ2-4|once|TRBV4-2|NA|14
CARSAGVPKNIQYF
TGTGCCAGGAGCGCAGGGGTCCCCAAAAACATTCAGTACTTC
>TRBJ2-3|NA|TRBV7-2|TRBD2|15
CASSLYLRGDDTQYF
TGTGCCAGCAGCCTATATCTTCGGGGGGACGATACGCAGTATTTT
>TRBJ2-7|many|TRBV12-3/TRBV12-4|NA|13
CASSLFGSYEQYF
TGTGCCAGCAGTTTATTCGGGTCCTACGAGCAGTACTTC
>TRBJ2-5|NA|TRBV20-1|TRBD1|14
CSALDRGRTETQYF
TGCAGTGCTTTGGACAGGGGGCGGACGGAGACCCAGTACTTC
>TRBJ2-7|many|TRBV20-1|NA|15
CSARDLRAGTYEQYF
TGCAGTGCTAGAGATCTTCGCGCGGGAACCTACGAGCAGTACTTC
>TRBJ2-5|few|TRBV6-1|TRBD2|15
CASNKRGLAGETQYF
TGTGCCAGCAACAAAAGGGGACTAGCTGGGGAGACCCAGTACTTC
>TRBJ1-1|NA|TRBV5-5|NA|11
CASSFTTEAFF
TGTGCCAGCAGCTTCACCACTGAAGCTTTCTTT
>TRBJ2-5|NA|TRBV11-1|TRBD2|19
CASSIGKGLAALGEETQYF
TGTGCCAGCAGCATAGGAAAGGGACTAGCGGCATTAGGCGAAGAGACCCAGTACTTC
>TRBJ1-2|NA|TRBV20-1|NA|13
CSAGTAGLFGYTF
TGCAGTGCTGGGACCGCAGGGTTGTTTGGCTACACCTTC
>TRBJ2-3|many|TRBV5-6|NA|14
CASSFGSYTDTQYF
TGTGCCAGCAGCTTTGGCAGCTACACAGATACGCAGTATTTT
>TRBJ2-3|few|TRBV30|NA|14
CAWSVKLGIDTQYF
TGTGCCTGGAGTGTAAAGTTAGGTATTGATACGCAGTATTTT
>TRBJ2-5|many|TRBV5-1|NA|13
CASGTGVGETQYF
TGCGCCAGCGGAACGGGAGTGGGAGAGACCCAGTACTTC
>TRBJ1-5|many|TRBV4-1|NA|15
CASSQDPGRLQPQHF
TGCGCCAGCAGCCAAGATCCCGGACGGCTACAGCCCCAGCATTTT
>TRBJ2-1|few|TRBV20-1|TRBD2|15
CSAEGGGTSADEQFF
TGCAGTGCGGAGGGAGGTGGGACTAGTGCCGATGAGCAGTTCTTT
>TRBJ2-7|few|TRBV7-9|NA|14
CASSFASEHYEQYF
TGTGCCAGCAGCTTTGCCAGCGAGCACTACGAGCAGTACTTC
>TRBJ2-5|once|TRBV5-1|TRBD2|14
CTSSRTSDQETQYF
TGCACCAGCAGCCGGACTAGCGACCAAGAGACCCAGTACTTC
>TRBJ2-1|NA|TRBV14|NA|14
CASSPYRGPNEQFF
TGTGCCAGCAGCCCCTACCGGGGCCCCAATGAGCAGTTCTTC